These T cell receptor beta chains were read from a single sample in a study of blood T cells in healthy people across ages. MiXCR, run by TCRdb on the 5' RACE reads, gives a single entry per CDR3 protein. The repertoire holds about 830,000 distinct CDR3 sequences, with under 80% as singletons. Sequenced: blood. These receptors were obtained from a man in his thirties or forties in good health. Both conserved end residues are part of each CDR3. Each record gives: clone size, J gene, CDR3 length, D gene, V gene, CDR3 protein, CDR3 DNA. D genes are given only for firm matches. Rows give clone size only sometimes, using once, few, many, or a class for an expanded clone.

>.|TRBJ1-2|15|.|TRBV6-5
CASSYHQGFSYGYTF
TGTGCCAGCAGTTACCATCAGGGGTTTAGCTATGGCTACACCTTC
>.|TRBJ2-3|16|TRBD2|TRBV7-2
CASSLDWRGGTDTQYF
TGTGCCAGCAGCTTAGATTGGCGGGGGGGCACAGATACGCAGTATTTT
>.|TRBJ2-1|12|.|TRBV29-1
CSVDNGNNEQFF
TGCAGCGTTGATAACGGTAACAATGAGCAGTTCTTC
>.|TRBJ1-2|15|TRBD1|TRBV12-3/TRBV12-4
CASSFHRGQGYGYTF
TGTGCCAGCAGTTTCCACAGGGGGCAAGGCTATGGCTACACCTTC
>.|TRBJ1-2|14|.|TRBV20-1
CSAQLPQGNYGYTF
TGCAGTGCACAACTCCCACAGGGCAACTATGGCTACACCTTC
>few|TRBJ2-7|12|.|TRBV6-2/TRBV6-3
CASRHTPYEQYF
TGTGCCAGCAGACATACGCCCTACGAGCAGTACTTC
>once|TRBJ2-1|12|.|TRBV4-3
CASSHGVNEQFF
TGCGCCAGCAGCCATGGGGTGAATGAGCAGTTCTTC
>few|TRBJ1-2|15|TRBD1|TRBV4-3
CASSQERGGVYGYTF
TGCGCCAGCAGCCAAGAGAGAGGGGGCGTCTATGGCTACACCTTC
>few|TRBJ2-1|16|.|TRBV27
CATEKGVGSSYNEQFF
TGTGCAACCGAAAAAGGGGTGGGGAGCTCCTACAATGAGCAGTTCTTC
>few|TRBJ2-1|13|.|TRBV5-1
CASSLGWDNEQFF
TGCGCCAGCAGCTTGGGTTGGGACAATGAGCAGTTCTTC